These 17 T cell receptor beta chains came from one sample sequenced in a study of regulatory T cells in long-lasting Graves disease. Time point here: newly diagnosed GD, antithyroid drugs for less than 3 months. The TCR library was prepared using RNA isolated from PBMCs. According to the study, TCR beta libraries were built with iRepertoire HTBI primers and CDR3-region Arm-PCR. TCRdb analysed the multiplex PCR reads with MiXCR anew, one entry per CDR3 protein. The table lists hundreds of thousands of distinct CDR3 sequences, 15% of them singletons. These data also formed part of another study, on T cells in Graves' hyperthyroidism and ophthalmopathy.

Sample: peripheral blood mononuclear cells (PBMCs), taken at new diagnosis, from a patient treated with antithyroid drugs. The receptors come from a middle-aged woman with Graves disease.

In its sample, this clonotype was seen many times. The V gene is TRBV20-1, the J gene TRBJ2-1; TRBD2 matches 13 bases. J lost 6 bases, V lost 6 bases, and 11 bases had no gene match. CDR3 length: 16 residues. The germline gives CDR1 DFQATT, CDR2 SNEGSKA (reference sequence). CDR3 nucleotides: TGCAGTGCCCTAGGACTAGCGGGAGCCCCCCTCAATGAGCAGTTCTTC. This encodes CSALGLAGAPLNEQFF.

This clonotype was recorded many times. The CDR3 DNA reads as TGTGCCAGCAGCCCGGACAGGGAACTCTACAATGAGCAGTTCTTC. Translation: CASSPDRELYNEQFF. The V and J genes are TRBV7-2 and TRBJ2-1; 8 bases match TRBD1. The CDR3 has 15 residues. V was clipped by 5 bases and J by 3 bases; unmatched bases: 6. Germline CDR1 and CDR2: SGHTA and FQGNSA. The entire variable domain, with the rest obtained from reference TRBV7-2 and TRBJ2-1, is as follows: GAGVSQSPSNKVTEKGKDVELRCDPISGHTALYWYRQSLGQGLEFLIYFQGNSAPDKSGLPSDRFSAERTGGSVSTLTIQRTQQEDSAVYLCASSPDRELYNEQFFGPGTRLTVL.

The genes are TRBV5-1 and TRBJ2-3; 9 nucleotides agree with TRBD2. The closer fit of TRBJ2-5 to the DNA end suggests the J call may be wrong. The CDR3 runs to 17 residues. Germline lookup yields CDR1 SGHRS and CDR2 YFSETQ. For the CDR3, the DNA is TGCGCCAGCAGCGTGACTAGCGGAGGAGGTGTTAGAGAGACCCAGTACTTC. The encoded protein is CASSVTSGGGVRETQYF.

This clonotype has a count of ten or more. This chain links TRBV27 with TRBJ2-7, with D possibly called TRBD1 or TRBD2 (5 bases each). Looked up from germline, CDR1 is MNHEY and CDR2 is SMNVEV (reference sequence). The length of the CDR3 is 13 residues. Trimming shortened V by 8 bases and J by 3 bases, and 14 bases separated the two germline ends. The CDR3 sequence: CASSAGRNYEQYF. CDR3 coding DNA: TGTGCCAGCTCGGCAGGGAGAAACTACGAGCAGTACTTC.

This clonotype was recorded at least ten times. The J gene is TRBJ2-5, the V gene TRBV11-3; TRBD1 aligns across 7 bases. The CDR3 has 15 residues. V shed 5 bases and J 3 bases; nucleotides not matched to a gene: 9. Germline CDR1 and CDR2: SGHNT and YENEEA. The CDR3 sequence is CASSPGTAVEETQYF. Here the CDR3 DNA reads TGTGCCAGCAGCCCCGGGACAGCTGTCGAAGAGACCCAGTACTTC.

The sample holds many counts of this clonotype. The chain links TRBV7-9 to TRBJ2-2; the match to TRBD2 covers 11 bases. Germline CDR1 and CDR2: SEHNR and FQNEAQ (reference sequence). This CDR3 has 16 residues. The V segment lost 7 bases and the J segment 7 bases; nucleotides outside the gene matches: 11. The CDR3 reads CASTPNSGRAFGELFF. CDR3 DNA sequence: TGTGCCAGCACACCGAATAGCGGGAGGGCCTTCGGGGAGCTGTTTTTT.

This clonotype was seen a handful of times. At one end, the junction sequence differs from germline, possibly due to a read error. This rearrangement joins TRBV6-1 to TRBJ2-1; 9 bases line up with TRBD2. This CDR3 region has 16 residues. The V gene's germline CDR1 is MNHNS and CDR2 SASEGT. In nucleotides, the CDR3 is TGTGCCACGCAACCTCCTCGGGCTAGCGGGACCAATAAGCAGTTCTTC. This translates into CATQPPRASGTNKQFF.

Many counts were recorded for this clonotype. V gene TRBV3-1 combines with J gene TRBJ1-3, with 7 bases lining up with TRBD1. CDR3 length: 13 amino acids. V was pared by 5 bases and J by 4 bases, with 2 bases of the junction left unmatched. Germline V lookup: CDR1 LGHDT, CDR2 YNNKEL (reference sequence). The CDR3 here is CASSAGGGNTIYF. The DNA of the CDR3 is TGTGCCAGCAGCGCAGGGGGAGGAAACACCATATATTTT.

With respect to this clonotype: A far larger clone differs by one base, so this is likely a read error. The chain links TRBV3-1 to TRBJ2-1; weak D call: TRBD2 (5 bases). Gene TRBJ2-5 matches the end of the DNA better, so the J call may be wrong. CDR3 length: 15 amino acids. Germline V gives CDR1 LGHDT, CDR2 YNNKEL (reference sequence). The CDR3 is CVSSNGISSRETQYF. CDR3 DNA sequence: TGTGTCAGCAGCAACGGGATCTCAAGCAGGGAGACCCAGTACTTC.

This clonotype has more than one count but fewer than ten. The chain combines TRBV15 with TRBJ2-1; TRBD1 is a possible D gene (5 bases). The CDR3 consists of 13 residues. Germline V gene sequence: CDR1 LNHNV, CDR2 YYDKDF (reference sequence). V lost 3 bases, J lost 4 bases, and 7 bases lay in between. CDR3: CATSSDSYNEQFF. The CDR3 DNA reads TGTGCCACCAGCAGTGACAGTTACAATGAGCAGTTCTTC.

V usage is TRBV15 and J usage is TRBJ1-6; D perhaps matches TRBD1 (5 bases). V was clipped by 7 bases and J by 9 bases, with 19 bases between them. This CDR3 contains 15 residues. The germline V gene encodes CDR1 LNHNV and CDR2 YYDKDF (reference sequence). The CDR3 loop reads CATNILRGFGSPLHF. The CDR3 DNA is TGTGCCACCAACATCCTAAGGGGATTTGGTTCACCCCTCCACTTT.

This clonotype came up many times. The DNA of the CDR3 is TGTGCCAGCAGTGAGGGGAGAGCTAACTATGGCTACACCTTC. This codes for CASSEGRANYGYTF. This chain uses TRBV2 with TRBJ1-2; no clear D gene. With 3 bases removed from V and 0 bases from J, the gap between germline ends came to 8 bases. The CDR3 extends over 14 amino acids. Germline CDR1 SNHLY, CDR2 FYNNEI.

There are many counts of this clonotype. The V gene is TRBV18, the J gene TRBJ1-1, with 10 bases lining up with TRBD1. Germline CDR1 KGHSH, CDR2 LQKENI. The CDR3 is made up of 17 amino acids. V lost 0 bases, J lost 1 base, and 5 bases stayed unmatched. The CDR3 DNA follows: TGTGCCAGCTCACCACCTTCGACAGGGGGCCGGAACACTGAAGCTTTCTTT. Its translation: CASSPPSTGGRNTEAFF.

In its sample, this clonotype was seen a few times. The CDR3 is CASSVSTGQGYEQYF. The CDR3 DNA reads as TGTGCCAGCAGCGTCTCCACGGGACAGGGCTACGAGCAGTACTTC. V gene TRBV9 combines with J gene TRBJ2-7; 9 positions agree with TRBD1. This CDR3 region has 15 residues. V lost 2 bases and J lost 3; bases outside the gene matches: 6. Looked up from germline, CDR1 is SGDLS and CDR2 is YYNGEE.

This clonotype was observed a few times. A much larger clone is a single base away; this may be a read error. The chain carries TRBV2 and TRBJ2-5; D remains ambiguous. The germline CDR1 and CDR2 sequences are SNHLY and FYNNEI. The CDR3 contains 12 residues. Trimming took 8 bases from V and 3 from J, leaving 10 bases between them. Here the CDR3 DNA reads TGTGCCAGCGAGACCCAAGAAGAGACCCAGTACTTC. Residues: CASETQEETQYF.

Comment on this clonotype: This could be a read error, since a much larger clone is one nucleotide away. The chain has TRBV10-3 and TRBJ1-2; D is possibly TRBD1 (5 bases). Germline CDR1 and CDR2: ENHRY and SYGVKD. The CDR3 length is 13 residues. Trimming removed 3 bases from V and 6 bases from J, with 11 bases in between. The CDR3 region has the DNA TGTGCCATCAGTGATAAAGGGACGGATGGCTACACCTTC. Its protein product is CAISDKGTDGYTF.

This chain links TRBV20-1 with TRBJ2-3, with 7 bases identical to TRBD2. Germline V gene data show CDR1 as DFQATT and CDR2 as SNEGSKA (reference sequence). The CDR3 contains 17 residues. With V trimmed by 0 bases and J by 4 bases, 13 bases remained unmatched. CDR3 region: CSARDGRGGSSSDTQYF. The CDR3 DNA reads TGCAGTGCTAGAGATGGGCGAGGCGGGAGTAGTTCAGATACGCAGTATTTT.